The entry that follows covers one TCR beta chain sequence. This sample was included in a study of cytomegalovirus exposure and HLA in healthy donors. The PCR was carried out with 60 Vbeta primers and 13 Jbeta primers. This table comes from immunoSEQ multiplex PCR, and its TCRdb copy is limited to in-frame clones, with some not included. The sample lists about 150,000 clones; about four fifths were seen once. Germline V gives CDR1 MGHRA, CDR2 YSYEKL. Trimming shortened V by 2 bases and J by 2 bases, and 13 bases separated the two germline ends. The CDR3 runs to 15 residues. The rearrangement uses TRBV4-1 and TRBJ2-7, with D tentatively TRBD1 (5 bases). Sequenced input: PBMCs. This clonotype originated in a human donor in good health. The CDR3, as DNA: TGCGCCAGCAGCCAAATCCTAGGACACCCCTACGAGCAGTACTTC. Translated: CASSQILGHPYEQYF.